This T cell receptor beta chain was identified in a study of post-analysis software for immune sequencing data. Study as a whole: Recorded disease courses covered relapsing-remitting, secondary progressive and progressive-relapsing multiple sclerosis. Some patients had no subtype annotation.

Of note for this clonotype: Antigen unknown.

Overall study results and limits: A significant reduction in normalized Chao1 diversity was observed in multiple sclerosis patients versus controls. The five TRBV segments detected at higher frequency in patients than in controls included TRBV5-6, TRBV5-1 and TRBV20-1. Clustering by F measure revealed strong co-clustering among samples prepared together in one batch.

Every TCR beta cDNA library bore unique molecular identifiers. TCRdb analysed the PCR reads with MiXCR anew, one entry per CDR3 protein. The table records fewer than 900,000 distinct CDR3 sequences, 46% of them present only once. Germline V CDR1 and CDR2: SQVTM, ANQGSEA. Trimming removed 8 bases at V and 3 bases at J, with 16 bases between. The length of the CDR3 is 13 residues. This TCR was recovered from a girl aged 10-17 years with multiple sclerosis. The source material was blood. The chain combines TRBV29-1 with TRBJ1-2, with D maybe TRBD1 (5 bases). DNA for the CDR3: TGCAGCATCATAACGGGACTGGACTATGGCTACACCTTC. Its protein is CSIITGLDYGYTF.